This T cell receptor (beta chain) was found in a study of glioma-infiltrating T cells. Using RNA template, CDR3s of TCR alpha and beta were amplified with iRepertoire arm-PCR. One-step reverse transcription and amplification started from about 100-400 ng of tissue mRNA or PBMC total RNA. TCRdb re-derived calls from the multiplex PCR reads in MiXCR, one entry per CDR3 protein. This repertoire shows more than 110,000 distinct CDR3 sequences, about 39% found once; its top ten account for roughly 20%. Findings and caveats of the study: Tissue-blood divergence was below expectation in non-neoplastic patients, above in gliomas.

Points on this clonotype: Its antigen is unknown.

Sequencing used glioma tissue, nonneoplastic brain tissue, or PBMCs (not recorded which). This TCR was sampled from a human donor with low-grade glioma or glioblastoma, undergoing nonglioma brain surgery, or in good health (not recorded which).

CDR3 protein: CASRKGPGRVEQFF. DNA of the CDR3: TGTGCCAGCAGGAAGGGCCCCGGTCGCGTTGAGCAGTTCTTC. The chain uses TRBV2 and TRBJ2-1, with D unclear. There are 14 residues in the CDR3. Trimming shortened V by 6 bases and J by 9 bases, and 18 bases separated the two germline ends. Looked up from germline, CDR1 is SNHLY and CDR2 is FYNNEI.